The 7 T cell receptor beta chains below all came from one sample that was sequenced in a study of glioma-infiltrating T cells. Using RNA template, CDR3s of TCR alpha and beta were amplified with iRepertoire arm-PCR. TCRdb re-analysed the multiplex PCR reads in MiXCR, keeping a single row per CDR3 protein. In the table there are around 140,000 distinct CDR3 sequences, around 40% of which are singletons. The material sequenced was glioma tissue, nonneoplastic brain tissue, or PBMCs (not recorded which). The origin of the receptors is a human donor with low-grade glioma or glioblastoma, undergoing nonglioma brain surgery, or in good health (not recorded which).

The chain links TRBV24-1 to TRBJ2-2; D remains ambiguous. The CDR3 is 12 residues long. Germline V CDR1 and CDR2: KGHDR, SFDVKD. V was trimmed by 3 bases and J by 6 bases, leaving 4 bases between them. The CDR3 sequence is CATSDLSGELFF. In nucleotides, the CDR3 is TGTGCCACCAGTGATCTATCCGGGGAGCTGTTTTTT.

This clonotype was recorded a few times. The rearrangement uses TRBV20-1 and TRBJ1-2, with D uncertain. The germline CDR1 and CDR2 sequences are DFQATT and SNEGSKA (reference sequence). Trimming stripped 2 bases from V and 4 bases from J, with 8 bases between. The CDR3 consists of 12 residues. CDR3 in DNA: TGCAGTGCTAGATTGCAGGTCTATGGCTACACCTTC. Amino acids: CSARLQVYGYTF.

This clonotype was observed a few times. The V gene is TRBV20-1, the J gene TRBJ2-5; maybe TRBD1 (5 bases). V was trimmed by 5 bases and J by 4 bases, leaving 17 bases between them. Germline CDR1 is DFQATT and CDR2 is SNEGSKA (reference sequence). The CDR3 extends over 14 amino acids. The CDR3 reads CSADHGWGRETQYF. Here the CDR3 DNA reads TGCAGTGCTGATCACGGGTGGGGCCGAGAGACCCAGTACTTC.

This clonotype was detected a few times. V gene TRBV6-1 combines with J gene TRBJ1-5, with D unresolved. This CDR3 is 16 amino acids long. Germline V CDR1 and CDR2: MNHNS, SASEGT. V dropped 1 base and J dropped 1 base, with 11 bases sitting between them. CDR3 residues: CASSEVWGSSNQPQHF. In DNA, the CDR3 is TGTGCCAGCAGTGAAGTATGGGGTTCGAGCAATCAGCCCCAGCATTTT.

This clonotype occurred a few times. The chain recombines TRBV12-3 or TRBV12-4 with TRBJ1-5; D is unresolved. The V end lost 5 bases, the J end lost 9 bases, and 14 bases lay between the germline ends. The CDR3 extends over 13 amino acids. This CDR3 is CASSASSGGPQHF. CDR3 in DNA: TGTGCCAGCAGTGCATCCAGCGGAGGGCCCCAGCATTTT.

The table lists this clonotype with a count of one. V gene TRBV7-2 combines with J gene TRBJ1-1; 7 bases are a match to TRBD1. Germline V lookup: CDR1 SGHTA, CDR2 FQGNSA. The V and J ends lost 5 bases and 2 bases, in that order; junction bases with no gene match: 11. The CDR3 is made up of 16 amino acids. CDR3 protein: CASSPHTGTENTEAFF. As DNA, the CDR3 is TGTGCCAGCAGCCCCCATACCGGGACAGAAAACACTGAAGCTTTCTTT.

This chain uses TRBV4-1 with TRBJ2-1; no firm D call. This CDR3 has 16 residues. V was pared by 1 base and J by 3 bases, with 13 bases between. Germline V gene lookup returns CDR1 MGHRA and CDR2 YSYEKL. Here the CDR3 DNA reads TGCGCCAGCAGCCAAGTAATGGCGGAACTCTACAATGAGCAGTTCTTC. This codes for CASSQVMAELYNEQFF.